The text below deals with one T cell receptor beta chain. Its recognized antigen is unknown. No base-level quality is on record; no much larger clone is a single base apart. These data are taken from a study of cytotoxic CD8 clonotypes in ibrutinib-treated CLL (dated by TCRdb to about 2021). Concerning the study at large: The cohort was composed of about a dozen relapsed/refractory and around 14 treatment-naive patients; IGHV unmutated status was identified in approximately 17 patients. Every sample from remission and from progressive disease was obtained while the patients were still on ibrutinib. Samples averaged approximately 240,000 productive templates and 90,000 to 100,000 productive rearrangements. Responses were partial in 24 patients and complete in 2; after median about 70 months follow-up, about 14 stayed in remission and about 12 progressed. Response samples were taken after a median of roughly eleven months on treatment, ranging from roughly 6 to 36 months. Longitudinal samples were obtainable from about 30% of the roughly 90 participants in the trial. Cryopreserved peripheral blood mononuclear cells were collected before treatment, at response, and at either disease progression or sustained remission. Findings and caveats that apply to the study as a whole: Lymph node repertoires were not examined, and the timing of sampling was not matched between patients in sustained remission and those whose disease progressed. At ibrutinib response clonality went up, during sustained remission it held steady, and at progression it dropped back toward baseline. Baseline clonality exceeded that of age-matched healthy donors and correlated strongly with circulating CD8+ T-cell counts. Public clonotypes were rare and either shrank or stayed stable during treatment, and the rise in clonality at ibrutinib response reflected expansion of private clonotypes.

A MiSeq instrument was used for deep resolution sequencing, which targeted depths ranging from 1 in 1 million up to 1 in 200,000 T cells, with coverage averaging 10x for each clonotype. TCR beta libraries were generated with the immunoSEQ hsTCRB Kit. The authors' analysis ran thus. ImmunoSEQ Data Assistant and ImmunoSEQ Analyzer were used for data analysis, and V, D and J genes were assigned according to IMGT definitions. Clonality, with values ranging from 0 to 1, was calculated as one minus the normalized Shannon entropy of productive rearrangement frequencies. Public clonotype analysis was restricted to overrepresented clonotypes comprising at least 0.05% of each patient's repertoire. Some twelve age-matched healthy donor repertoires from immuneACCESS were used as controls for clonality. TCRdb obtained this table from immuneACCESS and retained in-frame rearrangements with V and J assigned. These tables miss some clones; where compared with another copy, unresolved V genes account for less than half of the shortfall, and the remainder is unexplained. V and J calls and clone size are those listed in that table; D and trimming were worked out from the DNA. In all, the sample holds a few hundred thousand clones, and roughly 67% of those were seen once. The ten largest clones take up roughly 6.7% of the sample.

For TCR beta library preparation, approximately 2 micrograms of genomic DNA were extracted from the cryopreserved PBMCs. Longitudinal blood samples from CLL patients on ibrutinib monotherapy were analyzed using high-throughput TCR beta sequencing. The patients were enrolled in a single-center, open-label phase 2 trial of ibrutinib monotherapy. CDR1 is given as SEHNR and CDR2 as FQNEAQ, both from the germline V gene (reference sequence). For this chain, trimming is 5 bases at the V end and 0 bases at the J end, and the number of junction bases without a gene match is 5. The CDR3 contains 15 residues, cysteine and phenylalanine counted. Just CDR3 DNA is preserved here, 45 bases in frame from base 1.

This receptor was identified in a human donor with chronic lymphocytic leukemia. Sequences were derived from PBMCs, sampled after 36 months of ibrutinib treatment. The chain employs TRBV7-9 and TRBJ2-3; 7 central nucleotides agree with TRBD1. For the CDR3, the sequence is CASSPDRPSTDTQYF. The DNA sequence follows: TGTGCCAGCAGCCCGGACAGGCCGAGCACAGATACGCAGTATTTT.